Listed here are 5 T cell receptor beta chains from one sample, sequenced in a study of cytomegalovirus exposure and HLA in healthy donors. A multiplex PCR was run with 60 Vbeta primers and 13 Jbeta primers. Libraries were prepared by immunoSEQ multiplex PCR; TCRdb keeps only in-frame clonotypes and omits some of them. Of 85,000 to 100,000 clones listed, approximately 78% are singletons. The sequenced material came from PBMCs. These receptors were taken from a woman aged 55-75 years in good health and CMV-seronegative.

J is TRBJ2-1 and V is TRBV4-1; weak D call: TRBD1 (6 bases). In germline, CDR1 is MGHRA, CDR2 YSYEKL. This CDR3 has 16 amino acids. Trimming removed 2 bases at V and 4 bases at J, with 15 bases between. CDR3 region: CASSQPARGSYNEQFF. As DNA, the CDR3 is TGCGCCAGCAGCCAACCCGCCAGGGGTTCATACAATGAGCAGTTCTTC.

V is TRBV25-1 and J is TRBJ2-1; the D gene is possibly TRBD2 (5 bases). The germline CDR1 and CDR2 sequences are MGHDK and SYGVNS. The CDR3 consists of 16 residues. The germline V and J ends were trimmed by 6 bases and 1 base, with 16 bases remaining between them. Here the CDR3 reads CASSLELVGSYNEQFF. The CDR3 region has the DNA TGTGCCAGCAGCTTGGAACTAGTGGGATCCTACAATGAGCAGTTCTTC.

The chain joins TRBV5-4 to TRBJ1-1, with 9 bases lining up with TRBD1. This CDR3 is built from 16 residues. Germline lookup yields CDR1 SGHNT and CDR2 YYREEE (reference sequence). Losses at the gene ends were 4 bases for V and 3 bases for J; bases not matched to a gene: 10. CDR3 nucleotide sequence: TGTGCCAGCAGCCCCAGCCCCCGGGACAGGGACACTGAAGCTTTCTTT. Translated: CASSPSPRDRDTEAFF.

The table lists this clone with a count of one. The chain recombines TRBV19 with TRBJ2-7; TRBD2 matches 8 bases. The J segment lost 4 bases and the V segment lost 7 bases, leaving 9 bases of the junction unmatched. The CDR3 covers 14 residues. The germline V gene encodes CDR1 LNHDA and CDR2 SQIVND (reference sequence). The CDR3 reads CASTAGGDGYEQYF. CDR3 in DNA: TGTGCCAGTACGGCGGGGGGTGACGGGTACGAGCAGTACTTC.

V usage is TRBV6-5 and J usage is TRBJ2-1; D remains unclear. Germline V gene sequence: CDR1 MNHEY, CDR2 SVGAGI. Trimming stripped 3 bases from V and 8 bases from J, with 14 bases between. This CDR3 has 14 amino acids. Here the CDR3 DNA reads TGTGCCAGCAGTTATGCCCGAGCATCCTATGAGCAGTTCTTC. The encoded protein is CASSYARASYEQFF.